A selection of T cell receptor beta chains follows, all from one sample in a study of shared clonotypes between healthy human individuals. TCRdb keeps only in-frame clones here, not all; method: immunoSEQ multiplex PCR. The table includes fewer than 1.6 million clones, about 98.5% detected once. The source material was naive CD4+ T cells sorted from blood. The receptors originated from a man aged 25-45 years in good health. Both conserved end residues are part of each CDR3. D genes are given only for firm matches. Not every row has a clone size; where given, it reads once, few, many or a size class.

j_call: TRBJ2-1; v_call: TRBV9; clone_size: once; d_call: -; cdr3_aa: CASSKSATNNNEQFF; cdr3_nt: TGTGCCAGCAGCAAATCGGCGACAAACAACAATGAGCAGTTCTTC
j_call: TRBJ2-3; v_call: TRBV19; clone_size: -; d_call: -; cdr3_aa: CASSIDRVHTQYF; cdr3_nt: TGTGCCAGTAGTATAGACAGGGTCCATACGCAGTATTTT
j_call: TRBJ2-7; v_call: TRBV5-4; clone_size: -; d_call: -; cdr3_aa: CASSLETHREQYF; cdr3_nt: TGTGCCAGCAGCTTGGAGACTCATCGCGAGCAGTACTTC
j_call: TRBJ2-7; v_call: TRBV5-1; clone_size: -; d_call: TRBD2; cdr3_aa: CASSSGLAGGPGSYEQYF; cdr3_nt: TGCGCCAGCAGCTCGGGACTAGCGGGAGGGCCCGGCTCCTACGAGCAGTACTTC
j_call: TRBJ2-1; v_call: TRBV6-5; clone_size: -; d_call: TRBD1; cdr3_aa: CASTWDSSYNEQFF; cdr3_nt: TGTGCCAGCACCTGGGACAGCTCCTACAATGAGCAGTTCTTC
j_call: TRBJ2-7; v_call: TRBV5-6; clone_size: once; d_call: -; cdr3_aa: CASSLEIEQYF; cdr3_nt: TGTGCCAGCAGCTTAGAGATCGAGCAGTACTTC
j_call: TRBJ1-3; v_call: TRBV5-1; clone_size: -; d_call: -; cdr3_aa: CASSPKFQGKPGNTIYF; cdr3_nt: TGCGCCAGCAGCCCGAAATTCCAGGGGAAGCCTGGAAACACCATATATTTT
j_call: TRBJ1-5; v_call: TRBV27; clone_size: -; d_call: TRBD1; cdr3_aa: CASSVNRGLGSMGNQPQHF; cdr3_nt: TGTGCCAGCAGTGTAAACAGGGGGCTGGGATCGATGGGCAATCAGCCCCAGCATTTT
j_call: TRBJ2-7; v_call: TRBV18; clone_size: -; d_call: TRBD2; cdr3_aa: CASSLSPSGSHYEQYF; cdr3_nt: TGTGCCAGCTCACTTTCGCCTAGCGGGAGCCACTACGAGCAGTACTTC
j_call: TRBJ2-7; v_call: TRBV6-1; clone_size: -; d_call: -; cdr3_aa: CASHRSYEQYF; cdr3_nt: TGTGCCAGCCATAGGAGCTACGAGCAGTACTTC
j_call: TRBJ2-2; v_call: TRBV7-8; clone_size: -; d_call: TRBD2; cdr3_aa: CASSRGLAGGIFGELFF; cdr3_nt: TGTGCCAGCAGCAGAGGACTAGCGGGAGGGATTTTCGGGGAGCTGTTTTTT
j_call: TRBJ2-6; v_call: TRBV11-2; clone_size: once; d_call: TRBD2; cdr3_aa: CASPGLAGRGANVLTF; cdr3_nt: TGTGCCAGCCCGGGACTAGCTGGTCGTGGGGCCAACGTCCTGACTTTC
j_call: TRBJ2-2; v_call: TRBV29-1; clone_size: -; d_call: TRBD1; cdr3_aa: CSVTGTGNVPGELFF; cdr3_nt: TGCAGCGTGACCGGGACAGGGAATGTCCCCGGGGAGCTGTTTTTT
j_call: TRBJ2-7; v_call: TRBV29-1; clone_size: -; d_call: -; cdr3_aa: CSVELGPVSYEQYF; cdr3_nt: TGCAGCGTTGAACTGGGACCGGTCTCCTACGAGCAGTACTTC
j_call: TRBJ2-2; v_call: TRBV9; clone_size: once; d_call: -; cdr3_aa: CASSPTPVRGELFF; cdr3_nt: TGTGCCAGCAGCCCAACTCCCGTCCGAGGGGAGCTGTTTTTT
j_call: TRBJ2-3; v_call: TRBV5-1; clone_size: -; d_call: TRBD2; cdr3_aa: CASSWGHGRGTDTQYF; cdr3_nt: TGCGCCAGCAGCTGGGGGCACGGGAGGGGCACAGATACGCAGTATTTT
j_call: TRBJ2-5; v_call: TRBV18; clone_size: -; d_call: TRBD2; cdr3_aa: CASSTRTSGQETQYF; cdr3_nt: TGTGCCAGCTCAACCCGTACTAGCGGACAAGAGACCCAGTACTTC
j_call: TRBJ2-1; v_call: TRBV2; clone_size: -; d_call: -; cdr3_aa: CASSLRDGFIPNNEQFF; cdr3_nt: TGTGCCAGCAGTCTACGGGACGGTTTCATTCCCAACAATGAGCAGTTCTTC
j_call: TRBJ2-7; v_call: TRBV7-9; clone_size: -; d_call: -; cdr3_aa: CASSLDADRRYEQYF; cdr3_nt: TGTGCCAGCAGCTTAGACGCTGACCGCCGATACGAGCAGTACTTC
j_call: TRBJ2-7; v_call: TRBV6-5; clone_size: once; d_call: -; cdr3_aa: CASSYTIGEQYF; cdr3_nt: TGTGCCAGCAGTTACACTATAGGGGAGCAGTACTTC
j_call: TRBJ2-7; v_call: TRBV18; clone_size: -; d_call: TRBD2; cdr3_aa: CASSPSFLAGASEQYF; cdr3_nt: TGTGCCAGCTCACCATCCTTCCTAGCGGGAGCTAGCGAGCAGTACTTC
j_call: TRBJ2-5; v_call: TRBV6-1; clone_size: -; d_call: -; cdr3_aa: CASSARDNSGETQYF; cdr3_nt: TGTGCCAGCAGTGCCCGGGACAACAGTGGTGAGACCCAGTACTTC
j_call: TRBJ2-7; v_call: TRBV5-1; clone_size: -; d_call: -; cdr3_aa: CASSLSLADPSEQYF; cdr3_nt: TGCGCCAGCAGCTTGTCACTAGCCGACCCTAGTGAGCAGTACTTC
j_call: TRBJ2-3; v_call: TRBV5-1; clone_size: -; d_call: -; cdr3_aa: CASSDVTSTDTQYF; cdr3_nt: TGCGCCAGCTCGGACGTAACTAGCACAGATACGCAGTATTTT
j_call: TRBJ1-2; v_call: TRBV5-1; clone_size: -; d_call: TRBD1; cdr3_aa: CASSIGQGSGYTF; cdr3_nt: TGCGCCAGCAGCATAGGACAGGGTTCTGGCTACACCTTC
j_call: TRBJ1-2; v_call: TRBV19; clone_size: -; d_call: -; cdr3_aa: CASSMVEGFYGYTF; cdr3_nt: TGTGCCAGTAGTATGGTCGAGGGATTCTATGGCTACACCTTC
j_call: TRBJ2-5; v_call: TRBV7-2; clone_size: -; d_call: TRBD2; cdr3_aa: CASSLARTSGSETQYF; cdr3_nt: TGTGCCAGCAGCTTAGCCCGGACTAGCGGGAGTGAGACCCAGTACTTC
j_call: TRBJ1-3; v_call: TRBV28; clone_size: -; d_call: TRBD1; cdr3_aa: CASSPGTGGARSGNTIYF; cdr3_nt: TGTGCCAGCAGCCCCGGGACAGGGGGCGCGCGGTCGGGAAACACCATATATTTT
j_call: TRBJ2-7; v_call: TRBV7-3; clone_size: -; d_call: TRBD2; cdr3_aa: CASSIHSGGTYEQYF; cdr3_nt: TGTGCCAGCAGCATACATAGCGGGGGAACCTACGAGCAGTACTTC
j_call: TRBJ2-1; v_call: TRBV7-2; clone_size: -; d_call: TRBD2; cdr3_aa: CASRVAGGATYNEQFF; cdr3_nt: TGTGCCAGCAGGGTAGCGGGAGGTGCCACCTACAATGAGCAGTTCTTC
j_call: TRBJ1-2; v_call: TRBV2; clone_size: -; d_call: -; cdr3_aa: CASRGDWDGYTF; cdr3_nt: TGTGCCAGCAGGGGGGACTGGGATGGCTACACCTTC
j_call: TRBJ2-1; v_call: TRBV7-8; clone_size: -; d_call: -; cdr3_aa: CASSSLPKQFF; cdr3_nt: TGTGCCAGCAGCTCGCTACCCAAGCAGTTCTTC
j_call: TRBJ1-5; v_call: TRBV27; clone_size: -; d_call: TRBD1; cdr3_aa: CASSFLGQGHQPQHF; cdr3_nt: TGTGCCAGCAGTTTTTTGGGACAGGGCCATCAGCCCCAGCATTTT
j_call: TRBJ1-5; v_call: TRBV27; clone_size: -; d_call: -; cdr3_aa: CASSPGYNQPQHF; cdr3_nt: TGTGCCAGCAGCCCCGGGTATAATCAGCCCCAGCATTTT
j_call: TRBJ2-1; v_call: TRBV18; clone_size: -; d_call: -; cdr3_aa: CASSPRQSAVYNEQFF; cdr3_nt: TGTGCCAGCTCACCACGTCAGAGTGCAGTCTACAATGAGCAGTTCTTC
j_call: TRBJ2-7; v_call: TRBV11-2; clone_size: -; d_call: TRBD2; cdr3_aa: CASSLLAGGPEEQYF; cdr3_nt: TGTGCCAGCAGCTTGCTAGCGGGAGGGCCTGAAGAGCAGTACTTC
j_call: TRBJ1-2; v_call: TRBV28; clone_size: -; d_call: -; cdr3_aa: CASRSQLGILGYGYTF; cdr3_nt: TGTGCCAGCAGAAGCCAACTTGGGATTTTGGGGTATGGCTACACCTTC
j_call: TRBJ2-1; v_call: TRBV6-6; clone_size: -; d_call: TRBD1; cdr3_aa: CASSYRTGINEQFF; cdr3_nt: TGTGCCAGCAGTTACCGGACAGGGATCAATGAGCAGTTCTTC
j_call: TRBJ2-7; v_call: TRBV27; clone_size: -; d_call: -; cdr3_aa: CASSLFGALGTSSTEQYF; cdr3_nt: TGTGCCAGCAGTTTATTTGGAGCATTAGGAACCTCGAGTACCGAGCAGTACTTC
j_call: TRBJ2-7; v_call: TRBV2; clone_size: -; d_call: -; cdr3_aa: CASTTDSYEQYF; cdr3_nt: TGTGCCAGCACAACAGACAGTTACGAGCAGTACTTC
j_call: TRBJ2-7; v_call: TRBV5-6; clone_size: -; d_call: -; cdr3_aa: CASSYSSAYSYEQYF; cdr3_nt: TGTGCCAGCAGCTATTCTAGCGCATACTCCTACGAGCAGTACTTC
j_call: TRBJ2-7; v_call: TRBV2; clone_size: -; d_call: -; cdr3_aa: CASTPGSSEQYF; cdr3_nt: TGTGCCAGTACCCCAGGTTCTAGCGAGCAGTACTTC
j_call: TRBJ1-5; v_call: TRBV5-8; clone_size: -; d_call: -; cdr3_aa: CASSLGGPSNQPQHF; cdr3_nt: TGTGCCAGCAGCTTGGGGGGGCCTAGCAATCAGCCCCAGCATTTT
j_call: TRBJ1-2; v_call: TRBV28; clone_size: -; d_call: -; cdr3_aa: CASGLANYGYTF; cdr3_nt: TGTGCCAGCGGATTGGCAAACTATGGCTACACCTTC
j_call: TRBJ1-1; v_call: TRBV6-1; clone_size: -; d_call: TRBD1; cdr3_aa: CASSRTGDEAFF; cdr3_nt: TGTGCCAGCAGTAGGACAGGGGATGAAGCTTTCTTT
j_call: TRBJ2-7; v_call: TRBV5-4; clone_size: -; d_call: TRBD2; cdr3_aa: CASRREAESYEQYF; cdr3_nt: TGTGCCAGCAGGCGGGAGGCCGAATCCTACGAGCAGTACTTC
j_call: TRBJ2-1; v_call: TRBV7-2; clone_size: -; d_call: -; cdr3_aa: CASSLGSAASYNEQFF; cdr3_nt: TGTGCCAGCAGCTTAGGGTCAGCCGCCTCCTACAATGAGCAGTTCTTC
j_call: TRBJ2-2; v_call: TRBV2; clone_size: -; d_call: -; cdr3_aa: CASSFAGELFF; cdr3_nt: TGTGCCAGCTCTTTTGCCGGGGAGCTGTTTTTT
j_call: TRBJ2-1; v_call: TRBV7-8; clone_size: once; d_call: -; cdr3_aa: CASTPARGTSSYNEQFF; cdr3_nt: TGTGCCAGCACCCCGGCGAGGGGGACGAGCTCCTACAATGAGCAGTTCTTC
j_call: TRBJ2-2; v_call: TRBV10-1; clone_size: -; d_call: TRBD2; cdr3_aa: CASGRLAGTGELFF; cdr3_nt: TGCGCCAGCGGGAGACTAGCGGGCACCGGGGAGCTGTTTTTT
j_call: TRBJ2-7; v_call: TRBV5-1; clone_size: -; d_call: TRBD1; cdr3_aa: CASSLAGTGNSYEQYF; cdr3_nt: TGCGCCAGCAGCTTGGCCGGGACAGGGAACTCCTACGAGCAGTACTTC
j_call: TRBJ2-1; v_call: TRBV4-1; clone_size: -; d_call: TRBD2; cdr3_aa: CASSQLSSGSLYNEQFF; cdr3_nt: TGCGCCAGCAGCCAATTGTCTAGCGGGAGTCTGTACAATGAGCAGTTCTTC
j_call: TRBJ2-7; v_call: TRBV9; clone_size: once; d_call: -; cdr3_aa: CASSVGPQQYEQYF; cdr3_nt: TGTGCCAGCAGCGTCGGCCCCCAACAGTACGAGCAGTACTTC
j_call: TRBJ1-2; v_call: TRBV6-6; clone_size: -; d_call: -; cdr3_aa: CASSADPRLDYGYTF; cdr3_nt: TGTGCCAGCAGTGCGGACCCTAGGTTGGACTATGGCTACACCTTC
j_call: TRBJ2-7; v_call: TRBV5-4; clone_size: -; d_call: TRBD1; cdr3_aa: CASSTGQGKYSSYEQYF; cdr3_nt: TGTGCCAGCAGCACCGGACAGGGAAAATACTCCTCCTACGAGCAGTACTTC
j_call: TRBJ2-4; v_call: TRBV5-4; clone_size: -; d_call: -; cdr3_aa: CASSLDRVLNIQYF; cdr3_nt: TGTGCCAGCAGCTTGGATCGGGTTTTGAACATTCAGTACTTC
j_call: TRBJ2-5; v_call: TRBV19; clone_size: -; d_call: -; cdr3_aa: CASSSPMLGTQYF; cdr3_nt: TGTGCCAGTAGTTCCCCCATGTTGGGGACCCAGTACTTC
j_call: TRBJ2-1; v_call: TRBV11-2; clone_size: -; d_call: -; cdr3_aa: CASSPEGTYNEQFF; cdr3_nt: TGTGCCAGCAGCCCCGAAGGGACCTACAATGAGCAGTTCTTC
j_call: TRBJ1-3; v_call: TRBV5-4; clone_size: -; d_call: -; cdr3_aa: CASSLFQGSTGNTIYF; cdr3_nt: TGTGCCAGCAGCTTGTTTCAGGGTTCGACTGGAAACACCATATATTTT
j_call: TRBJ2-7; v_call: TRBV9; clone_size: -; d_call: TRBD1; cdr3_aa: CASSVDRVGYEQYF; cdr3_nt: TGTGCCAGCAGCGTTGACAGGGTGGGGTACGAGCAGTACTTC